The next 25 T cell receptor beta chains were all read from a single sample in a study of glioma-infiltrating T cells after dendritic cell vaccination. Some clones are missing from TCRdb's copy, which holds only in-frame ones; the method was immunoSEQ multiplex PCR. The data hold approximately 90,000 clones, with roughly four fifths observed a single time. Time point noted: after dendritic cell vaccination, including at tumor progression/relapse. Sequencing was performed on blood, taken after dendritic cell vaccination. These receptor sequences come from a human donor with glioblastoma.

V is TRBV11-2 and J is TRBJ1-1; TRBD1 agrees at 8 bases. This CDR3 contains 17 residues. J gave up 1 base and V 5 bases, and 12 bases lay outside the gene matches. Looked up from germline, CDR1 is SGHAT and CDR2 is FQNNGV. The CDR3 bases are TGTGCCAGCAGCCCCGTATCCACAGGGGGAGCGAACACTGAAGCTTTCTTT. It encodes CASSPVSTGGANTEAFF.

The chain combines TRBV4-2 with TRBJ2-3; 14 bases line up with TRBD2. Germline V CDR1 and CDR2: LGHNA, YNFKEQ. The length of the CDR3 is 17 residues. V lost 5 bases, J lost 2 bases, and 6 bases stayed unmatched. CDR3 protein: CASSTRGLAGVTDTQYF. DNA of the CDR3: TGTGCCAGCAGCACGCGGGGACTAGCGGGGGTCACAGATACGCAGTATTTT.

The V call is TRBV29-1, the J call TRBJ2-1, with TRBD2 identical over 13 bases. From germline, CDR1 is SQVTM and CDR2 ANQGSEA. This CDR3 comprises 13 residues. V lost 5 bases and J lost 11; bases outside the gene matches: 6. The CDR3 DNA reads as TGCAGCGTTTGGGCGGGACTAGCGGGACAGCAGTTCTTC. Amino acid sequence: CSVWAGLAGQQFF.

The genes are TRBV30 and TRBJ2-5; D possibly corresponds to TRBD1 (6 bases). Germline CDR1 is GTSNPN and CDR2 is SVGIG (reference sequence). The CDR3 has 15 residues. V was clipped by 4 bases and J by 5 bases, with 20 bases between them. The CDR3: CAWTPTRNRAETQYF. Here the CDR3 DNA reads TGTGCCTGGACCCCGACCCGGAACAGGGCCGAGACCCAGTACTTC.

The V call is TRBV19, the J call TRBJ1-2, with a tentative D call TRBD1 (6 bases). In germline, CDR1 is LNHDA, CDR2 SQIVND (reference sequence). V dropped 3 bases and J dropped 5 bases, with 13 bases sitting between them. The CDR3 loop spans 14 amino acids. CDR3 protein: CASSIFGQGYGYTF. For the CDR3, the DNA is TGTGCCAGTAGTATCTTCGGGCAGGGGTATGGCTACACCTTC.

V usage is TRBV10-3 and J usage is TRBJ2-3; 10 bases line up with TRBD2. This CDR3 spans 17 amino acids. Germline CDR1 reads ENHRY; CDR2 reads SYGVKD. The junction had 4 bases not matched to a gene; V was cut back by 0 bases and J by 1 base. CDR3 in DNA: TGTGCCATCAGTGAGTCCAGGAGCGGGAGGGGCACAGATACGCAGTATTTT. Translated, it gives CAISESRSGRGTDTQYF.

The chain couples TRBV18 to TRBJ2-7; 7 bases fit TRBD1. The V and J ends lost 6 bases and 2 bases, in that order; junction bases with no gene match: 7. This CDR3 is built from 14 residues. Germline CDR1 and CDR2: KGHSH and LQKENI. The CDR3 is CASSDSTGAYEQYF. CDR3 bases: TGTGCCAGCTCCGATTCCACAGGGGCCTACGAGCAGTACTTC.

This clone was counted a single time. This chain joins TRBV6-5 and TRBJ1-2; maybe TRBD1 (5 bases). The CDR3 sequence is 14 residues long. Germline V gene sequence: CDR1 MNHEY, CDR2 SVGAGI. Trimming took off 5 bases at V and 4 bases at J, with 14 bases between the two ends. This CDR3 is CASSEDRFGYGYTF. As DNA, the CDR3 is TGTGCCAGCAGTGAAGACAGATTCGGCTATGGCTACACCTTC.

The genes are TRBV2 and TRBJ1-2, with 7 bases matching TRBD1. This CDR3 has 14 residues. The germline V gene has CDR1 SNHLY and CDR2 FYNNEI. J was trimmed by 0 bases and V by 4 bases; bases with no gene match: 2. CDR3 sequence (DNA): TGTGCCAGCAGTGGCGGGACAGCTAACTATGGCTACACCTTC. This translates into CASSGGTANYGYTF.

This clone was recorded only once. This chain links TRBV5-4 with TRBJ2-2, with 12 bases matching TRBD2. Germline V gene sequence: CDR1 SGHNT, CDR2 YYREEE (reference sequence). Germline trimming cut 4 bases from V and 6 bases from J; bases unmatched to any gene: 7. CDR3 size: 16 residues. CDR3 nucleotides: TGTGCCAGCAGCCCTAGCGGGGGGGGCTTGTCCGGGGAGCTGTTTTTT. This codes for CASSPSGGGLSGELFF.

The chain carries TRBV5-6 and TRBJ2-5; D possibly corresponds to TRBD1 (5 bases). The CDR3 length is 15 residues. The V gene lost 0 bases and the J gene lost 4 bases, with 13 bases spanning the gap. Germline values: CDR1 SGHDT, CDR2 YYEEEE. CDR3 in DNA: TGTGCCAGCAGCTTGGCCCCAGCTAGGGGAGAGACCCAGTACTTC. It encodes CASSLAPARGETQYF.

The chain employs TRBV27 and TRBJ2-1; TRBD2 matches 12 bases. The CDR3 has 13 amino acids. CDR1 is MNHEY and CDR2 is SMNVEV in the germline V gene (reference sequence). The V and J ends lost 8 bases and 8 bases, in that order; junction bases with no gene match: 4. The CDR3 is CASRTSGNDEQFF. CDR3 bases: TGTGCCAGCCGGACTAGCGGGAACGATGAGCAGTTCTTC.

The chain carries TRBV14 and TRBJ1-2, with D unresolved. V was shortened by 0 bases and J by 2 bases, with 19 bases between the two germline ends. This CDR3 contains 18 residues. Germline CDR1 reads SGHDN; CDR2 reads FVKESK. CDR3 in DNA: TGTGCCAGCAGCCAAGATCGTCGCGGGATGCCTATCAACTATGGCTACACCTTC. It is translated as CASSQDRRGMPINYGYTF. The full variable domain, with the rest looked up from reference TRBV14 and TRBJ1-2, is EAGVTQFPSHSVIEKGQTVTLRCDPISGHDNLYWYRRVMGKEIKFLLHFVKESKQDESGMPNNRFLAERTGGTYSTLKVQPAELEDSGVYFCASSQDRRGMPINYGYTFGSGTRLTVV.

Comments on this clone: This same CDR3 is encoded by further DNA sequences in the sample. The V and J genes are TRBV28 and TRBJ1-5; 7 bases fit TRBD1. Losses at the gene ends were 7 bases for V and 1 base for J; bases not matched to a gene: 1. Looked up from germline, CDR1 is MDHEN and CDR2 is SYDVKM. The CDR3 is 13 residues long. The CDR3 protein is CASKQGSNQPQHF. CDR3 DNA sequence: TGTGCCAGCAAACAGGGGAGCAATCAGCCCCAGCATTTT.

The chain joins TRBV25-1 to TRBJ1-4, with a tentative D call TRBD1 (5 bases). Germline-derived CDR1 and CDR2 are MGHDK and SYGVNS. Trimming cost V 3 bases and J 8 bases, with 16 bases left between them. This CDR3 region has 15 residues. The CDR3 DNA sequence: TGTGCCAGCAGTGAGGGGCGGGGCGGCAGGGAAAAACTGTTTTTT. Residues: CASSEGRGGREKLFF.

This chain connects TRBV6-1 to TRBJ2-1; TRBD1 is a possible D gene (5 bases). This CDR3 spans 15 amino acids. Trimming took 6 bases from V and 0 from J, leaving 12 bases between them. In germline, CDR1 is MNHNS, CDR2 SASEGT. The chain's CDR3 is CASRGTGGSYNEQFF. CDR3 sequence (DNA): TGTGCCAGCAGGGGTACAGGTGGCTCCTACAATGAGCAGTTCTTC.

The V call is TRBV18, the J call TRBJ1-2; the D gene is possibly TRBD1 (6 bases). CDR3 size: 13 residues. V gave up 2 bases and J gave up 3 bases, with 7 bases separating them. CDR1 KGHSH and CDR2 LQKENI come from the germline V gene. CDR3 in amino acids: CASSPEGDYGYTF. The CDR3 nucleotides are TGTGCCAGCTCACCAGAGGGGGACTATGGCTACACCTTC.

The chain couples TRBV12-5 to TRBJ2-1, with D possibly TRBD2 on 6 matching bases. V was cut by 1 base and J by 4 bases, with 17 bases left in between. Germline V CDR1 and CDR2: LGHNT, FRNRAP. This CDR3 is built from 17 residues. The CDR3 region is CASGLDPGGSTYNEQFF. The CDR3 nucleotides read TGTGCTAGTGGTTTGGACCCTGGAGGGAGCACATACAATGAGCAGTTCTTC. The variable domain in full, with the rest retrieved from reference TRBV12-5 and TRBJ2-1, is DARVTQTPRHKVTEMGQEVTMRCQPILGHNTVFWYRQTMMQGLELLAYFRNRAPLDDSGMPKDRFSAEMPDATLATLKIQPSEPRDSAVYFCASGLDPGGSTYNEQFFGPGTRLTVL.

This clone has a handful of counts. This chain connects TRBV6-5 to TRBJ1-2; unclear D gene. The length of the CDR3 is 14 residues. Looked up from germline, CDR1 is MNHEY and CDR2 is SVGAGI. Trimming left V 6 bases short and J 4 bases short, with 15 bases between. CDR3 DNA: TGTGCCAGCAGCCCTCAGGCGGGGATCTATGGCTACACCTTC. This gives the protein CASSPQAGIYGYTF.

A few counts support this clone. The chain couples TRBV7-9 to TRBJ1-6; 8 bases are a match to TRBD1. Germline V CDR1 and CDR2: SEHNR, FQNEAQ (reference sequence). The CDR3 has 16 amino acids. The ends lost 1 base at V and 7 bases at J; junction bases unmatched: 6. The CDR3 nucleotides are TGTGCCAGCAGCTTAGTCTGGACAGGGATAAATTCACCCCTCCACTTT. Translation: CASSLVWTGINSPLHF.

The genes are TRBV9 and TRBJ2-5; D gene ambiguous. Trimming took off 3 bases at V and 2 bases at J, with 2 bases between the two ends. Germline V gene sequence: CDR1 SGDLS, CDR2 YYNGEE. This CDR3 region has 11 residues. CDR3 DNA: TGTGCCAGCAGCGCACAAGAGACCCAGTACTTC. This gives the protein CASSAQETQYF.

V gene TRBV28 combines with J gene TRBJ1-1; no definite D call. CDR1 is MDHEN and CDR2 is SYDVKM in the germline V gene. The CDR3 sequence is 12 residues long. V was shortened by 7 bases and J by 9 bases, with 15 bases between the two germline ends. CDR3 in amino acids: CASTPFEGKAFF. DNA of the CDR3: TGTGCCAGCACCCCTTTTGAGGGTAAAGCTTTCTTT.

The V call is TRBV25-1, the J call TRBJ1-4, with TRBD1 matching over 9 bases. Germline V gives CDR1 MGHDK, CDR2 SYGVNS. This CDR3 has 15 residues. Trimming cost V 5 bases and J 12 bases; bases outside gene matches: 13. The CDR3 nucleotides read TGTGCCAGCAGTAGGGGACAGGGACGCGCCATAGAACTGTTTTTT. Protein sequence: CASSRGQGRAIELFF.

The CDR3 spells CASSLTRLAGDYEQFF. In DNA form, the CDR3 reads TGTGCCAGCAGCTTGACCCGACTAGCGGGAGACTATGAGCAGTTCTTC. The chain joins TRBV5-8 to TRBJ2-1; 12 bases agree with TRBD2. CDR1 and CDR2 from the germline V gene are SGHTS and YDEGEE. J was trimmed by 8 bases and V by 1 base; bases with no gene match: 7. The CDR3 is 16 amino acids.

This clone was seen only once. The V call is TRBV7-7, the J call TRBJ2-3, with TRBD1 as a possible D gene (6 bases). The CDR3 totals 15 residues. Germline lookup yields CDR1 SSHAT and CDR2 FNYEAQ (reference sequence). V was trimmed by 5 bases and J by 2 bases, leaving 14 bases between them. DNA for the CDR3: TGTGCCAGCAGCCCCCTGGGGGCCGTCACAGATACGCAGTATTTT. Protein sequence: CASSPLGAVTDTQYF. Full variable domain (missing parts from reference TRBV7-7 and TRBJ2-3): GAGVSQSPRYKVTKRGQDVTLRCDPISSHATLYWYQQALGQGPEFLTYFNYEAQPDKSGLPSDRFSAERPEGSISTLTIQRTEQRDSAMYRCASSPLGAVTDTQYFGPGTRLTVL.